This TCR beta chain was sequenced during a study of blood T cells in healthy people across ages. This clonotype appeared many times. The use of a sample-barcoded 5' primer and a J-beta primer mix characterized a second PCR of about 7 to 12 cycles. TCRdb processed the 5' RACE reads anew with MiXCR; each CDR3 protein has one entry. This sample has 630,000 or so distinct CDR3 sequences, with less than 35% found just once. The CDR3 is made up of 11 amino acids. CDR1 MNHEY and CDR2 SVGAGI come from the germline V gene. Between the trimmed V and J ends, which lost 9 bases and 5 bases, there was a span of 10 bases.

The sequence was collected from a woman older than 75 in good health. V usage is TRBV6-5 and J usage is TRBJ1-2; D is ambiguous. Source material: blood. This chain's CDR3 is CASGREYGYTF. The CDR3 nucleotides read TGTGCCAGTGGAAGGGAGTATGGCTACACCTTC.